Below are 22 T cell receptor beta chains sequenced from a single sample in a study of T-cell memory formation after mild COVID-19. One entry per CDR3 protein results from TCRdb running MiXCR on the 5' RACE reads. This sample has just over 350,000 distinct CDR3 sequences, with about 15% found just once. Sequencing was performed on PBMCs or a T cell subset sorted from them (not recorded which). The receptor source for this set is a man younger than 35 who had mild COVID-19 (a few samples of this study predate the infection). Cell type and time point are not known.

This clonotype was seen many times. The genes are TRBV7-2 and TRBJ2-3; TRBD2 matches at 9 bases. The CDR3 covers 13 residues. Germline values: CDR1 SGHTA, CDR2 FQGNSA. V was pared by 5 bases and J by 5 bases, with 2 bases of the junction left unmatched. CDR3 in DNA: TGTGCCAGCAGCGGCGGGGGGGGAGATACGCAGTATTTT. Translated, it gives CASSGGGGDTQYF. The full variable domain, completed using reference TRBV7-2 and TRBJ2-3, is GAGVSQSPSNKVTEKGKDVELRCDPISGHTALYWYRQSLGQGLEFLIYFQGNSAPDKSGLPSDRFSAERTGGSVSTLTIQRTQQEDSAVYLCASSGGGGDTQYFGPGTRLTVL.

This clonotype was detected a few times. The chain employs TRBV9 and TRBJ1-1; 8 bases align to TRBD1. The CDR3 is 17 amino acids. V trimming: 0 bases; J trimming: 6 bases; junction bases outside the gene matches: 13. The germline gives CDR1 SGDLS, CDR2 YYNGEE. DNA of the CDR3: TGTGCCAGCAGCGTAGCCCCCTTAGGACAGGGAGGCTCTGAAGCTTTCTTT. Protein product: CASSVAPLGQGGSEAFF.

This clonotype was found a few times. This chain uses TRBV4-1 with TRBJ1-4; 8 nucleotides agree with TRBD1. V lost 3 bases, J lost 8 bases, and 8 bases stayed unmatched. The CDR3 has 15 amino acids. The germline V gene has CDR1 MGHRA and CDR2 YSYEKL. Here the CDR3 DNA reads TGCGCCAGCAGCCAGGCAGGGGGCGTGGAGGAAAAACTGTTTTTT. Amino acids: CASSQAGGVEEKLFF.

The rearrangement joins TRBV12-3 or TRBV12-4 to TRBJ2-5; unclear D gene. The CDR3 has 15 residues. V lost 5 bases and J 3 bases, leaving 16 bases between the germline ends. The CDR3 DNA reads as TGTGCCAGCAGTCGGGTCATAACAGCAGAAGAGACCCAGTACTTC. This translates into CASSRVITAEETQYF.

In this sample, this clonotype turned up many times. The V call is TRBV7-9, the J call TRBJ1-2; no clear D gene. Trimming pared 2 bases from V and 3 bases from J, leaving 7 bases between. Per germline, CDR1 SEHNR and CDR2 FQNEAQ (reference sequence). The CDR3 sequence is 13 residues long. In DNA, the CDR3 is TGTGCCAGCAGCTTATATTTCGACTATGGCTACACCTTC. Amino acid sequence: CASSLYFDYGYTF.

In its sample, this clonotype was seen many times. The V and J genes are TRBV20-1 and TRBJ2-7; D unresolved. Germline V lookup: CDR1 DFQATT, CDR2 SNEGSKA (reference sequence). Trimming stripped 5 bases from V and 5 bases from J, with 16 bases between. This CDR3 is 13 amino acids long. The CDR3 DNA is TGCAGTGCTCCCCAACAGTGGGGTCACGAGCAGTACTTC. Translating it yields CSAPQQWGHEQYF.

This clonotype turned up a few times. This rearrangement joins TRBV4-3 to TRBJ2-2, with D unresolved. The length of the CDR3 is 15 residues. Germline V gene data show CDR1 as LGHNA and CDR2 as YSLEER. Trimming left V 0 bases short and J 5 bases short, with 10 bases between. This chain's CDR3 is CASSQEVTVTGELFF. The CDR3 DNA is TGCGCCAGCAGCCAAGAGGTCACGGTGACCGGGGAGCTGTTTTTT.

Ten or more counts support this clonotype. This chain uses TRBV7-2 with TRBJ1-1; D perhaps matches TRBD1 (5 bases). Trimming pared 1 base from V and 11 bases from J, leaving 20 bases between. Germline CDR1 reads SGHTA; CDR2 reads FQGNSA. The CDR3 sequence is 15 residues long. CDR3 amino acids: CASSLEGPGGRGAFF. In DNA, the CDR3 is TGTGCCAGCAGCTTAGAAGGCCCCGGGGGACGTGGGGCTTTCTTT.

This clonotype was seen repeatedly, ten times or more. The rearrangement joins TRBV5-1 to TRBJ1-1; 7 bases align to TRBD1. The CDR3 contains 16 residues. The V and J ends lost 4 bases and 5 bases, in that order; junction bases with no gene match: 14. Looked up from germline, CDR1 is SGHRS and CDR2 is YFSETQ. CDR3 sequence (DNA): TGCGCCAGCAGCATAGGACAGGCCTCCCGAAGGACTGAAGCTTTCTTT. Residues: CASSIGQASRRTEAFF.

The table lists this clonotype with a count of one. This chain links TRBV4-1 with TRBJ1-2, with D unclear. The CDR3 is 14 residues long. Germline assignment: CDR1 MGHRA and CDR2 YSYEKL. V lost 0 bases, J lost 11 bases, and 16 bases lay in between. As DNA, the CDR3 is TGCGCCAGCAGCCAAGATCTATCGGGTTTGGGTTACACCTTC. This codes for CASSQDLSGLGYTF.

This clonotype appeared many times. V is TRBV7-2 and J is TRBJ1-2; D ambiguous. Germline assignment: CDR1 SGHTA and CDR2 FQGNSA. The CDR3 is 13 residues long. The germline V and J ends were trimmed by 2 bases and 8 bases, with 12 bases remaining between them. CDR3 sequence (DNA): TGTGCCAGCAGCTTATTTGAGGGCGGAGGCTACACCTTC. Protein product: CASSLFEGGGYTF.

At least ten counts were recorded for this clonotype. The V gene is TRBV5-1, the J gene TRBJ2-6; D is unclear. V lost 1 base and J 0 bases, leaving 5 bases between the germline ends. The CDR3 has 15 amino acids. The germline V gene encodes CDR1 SGHRS and CDR2 YFSETQ. In nucleotides, the CDR3 is TGCGCCAGCAGCTTGTATGTCTCTGGGGCCAACGTCCTGACTTTC. Translating gives CASSLYVSGANVLTF.

The chain has TRBV11-2 and TRBJ2-5, with D hard to call. CDR1 and CDR2 (germline): SGHAT, FQNNGV. The CDR3 sequence is 13 residues long. Trimming removed 0 bases at V and 5 bases at J, with 7 bases between. The CDR3 is CASSLDRMETQYF. CDR3 nucleotides: TGTGCCAGCAGCTTAGATCGAATGGAGACCCAGTACTTC.

As DNA, the CDR3 is TGTGCCAGCAGCCAGGGGACGGGAATTTACAATGAGCAGTTCTTC. Amino acid sequence: CASSQGTGIYNEQFF. The chain combines TRBV4-2 with TRBJ2-1, with D possibly called TRBD1 or TRBD2 (5 bases each). The germline V gene has CDR1 LGHNA and CDR2 YNFKEQ. The length of the CDR3 is 15 residues. Trimming pared 3 bases from V and 4 bases from J, leaving 13 bases between.

This clonotype was recorded at least ten times. The chain links TRBV18 to TRBJ1-2; D perhaps matches TRBD1 (5 bases). The CDR3 length is 13 residues. V was pared by 2 bases and J by 2 bases, with 6 bases between. The germline V gene has CDR1 KGHSH and CDR2 LQKENI. The CDR3 region has the DNA TGTGCCAGCTCACCAGGGGGGAACTATGGCTACACCTTC. Protein product: CASSPGGNYGYTF.

The chain recombines TRBV4-3 with TRBJ1-2; D possibly corresponds to TRBD1 (5 bases). The CDR3 has 15 amino acids. The ends were cut back, 0 bases at V and 4 bases at J, with 12 bases in the middle. CDR1 is LGHNA and CDR2 is YSLEER in the germline V gene. The CDR3 sequence is CASSQDEGRSYGYTF. For the CDR3, the DNA is TGCGCCAGCAGCCAAGATGAGGGGCGGTCCTATGGCTACACCTTC.

The sample holds many counts of this clonotype. V gene TRBV7-8 combines with J gene TRBJ1-5; the D is unclear. Trimming pared 0 bases from V and 3 bases from J, leaving 0 bases between. The CDR3 loop spans 12 amino acids. CDR1 SGHVS and CDR2 FQNEAQ come from the germline V gene. In DNA form, the CDR3 reads TGTGCCAGCAGCTTAGCCAATCAGCCCCAGCATTTT. Protein sequence: CASSLANQPQHF.

This clonotype showed up just a few times. The chain joins TRBV7-9 to TRBJ2-7; no firm D call. V shed 1 base and J shed 0 bases, with 7 bases lying between them. The CDR3 is 14 amino acids. The germline gives CDR1 SEHNR, CDR2 FQNEAQ (reference sequence). DNA for the CDR3: TGTGCCAGCAGCTTAGATACAGCCTCCTACGAGCAGTACTTC. Residues: CASSLDTASYEQYF.

This chain connects TRBV29-1 to TRBJ2-5, with TRBD2 matching over 9 bases. Germline assignment: CDR1 SQVTM and CDR2 ANQGSEA. The CDR3 has 14 residues. V shed 6 bases and J 5 bases; nucleotides not matched to a gene: 10. The chain's CDR3 is CSVGRRGGAETQYF. CDR3 bases: TGCAGCGTGGGTCGACGCGGGGGGGCCGAGACCCAGTACTTC.

This clonotype has a handful of counts. CDR3 bases: TGCGCCAGCAGCCAGGAATACAGGGGAGAGACCCAGTACTTC. Translation: CASSQEYRGETQYF. This chain connects TRBV4-3 to TRBJ2-5, with TRBD1 matching over 7 bases. The CDR3 runs 14 residues. The V gene's germline CDR1 is LGHNA and CDR2 YSLEER. The junction had 5 bases not matched to a gene; V was cut back by 3 bases and J by 4 bases.

There are many counts of this clonotype. V and J are TRBV4-1 and TRBJ1-2, with 9 nucleotides matching TRBD1. Germline CDR1 is MGHRA and CDR2 is YSYEKL. With V trimmed by 0 bases and J by 4 bases, 6 bases remained unmatched. CDR3 size: 16 residues. The CDR3 spells CASSQDRTGASYGYTF. The DNA for the CDR3 is TGCGCCAGCAGCCAAGATAGGACAGGGGCGAGCTATGGCTACACCTTC.

V is TRBV12-3 or TRBV12-4 and J is TRBJ2-3; 8 nucleotides agree with TRBD2. Losses at the gene ends were 6 bases for V and 2 bases for J; bases not matched to a gene: 10. The CDR3 is 16 residues long. In nucleotides, the CDR3 is TGTGCCAGCAGCTCCTATAGCGGGGTTTTCACAGATACGCAGTATTTT. It is translated as CASSSYSGVFTDTQYF.